The text below deals with one TCR beta chain. These data come from a study of T cell repertoires in ileal Crohn's disease. At the level of the study: At surgery, about 38% of patients smoked, with median disease duration about eight years.

The germline V and J ends were trimmed by 6 bases and 3 bases, with 5 bases remaining between them. Germline V gives CDR1 SGHVS, CDR2 FQNEAQ. The CDR3 sequence is 12 residues long. Assay used: immunoSEQ multiplex PCR; TCRdb lists only in-frame clones, some missing. The repertoire has some 16,000 clones, over 65% of them found once; the top ten carry over 9%. This clonotype originated in an adult with Crohn's disease. V gene TRBV7-8 combines with J gene TRBJ1-4, with D uncertain. Sequenced input: ileal tissue. CDR3 sequence: CASRRANEKLFF. Written as DNA, the CDR3 is TGTGCCAGCAGGAGGGCTAATGAAAAACTGTTTTTT.